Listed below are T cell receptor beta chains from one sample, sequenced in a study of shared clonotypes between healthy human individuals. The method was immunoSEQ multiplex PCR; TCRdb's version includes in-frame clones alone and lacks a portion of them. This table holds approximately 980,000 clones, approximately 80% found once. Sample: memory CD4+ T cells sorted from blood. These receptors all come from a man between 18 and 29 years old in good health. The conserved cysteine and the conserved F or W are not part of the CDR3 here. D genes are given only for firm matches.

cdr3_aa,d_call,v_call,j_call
ASSRPGRSTDTQY,NA,TRBV28,TRBJ2-3
ASSFGLAGVGETQY,TRBD2,TRBV5-4,TRBJ2-5
ASSVEGLNTEAF,NA,TRBV9,TRBJ1-1
ASSPVGGRAAF,NA,TRBV27,TRBJ1-1
ASSLGQGSVVYGYT,TRBD1,TRBV5-1,TRBJ1-2
ASSFGQGSTYGYT,NA,TRBV5-1,TRBJ1-2
ASSLSTHQPQH,NA,TRBV7-2,TRBJ1-5
ASGFQNTEAF,NA,TRBV12-5,TRBJ1-1
ASSLRTTGGEWEQY,TRBD1,TRBV7-9,TRBJ2-7
ASTPAGQGGYEQY,NA,TRBV6-6,TRBJ2-7
ASSTYGPLGVEQY,NA,TRBV28,TRBJ2-7
ASSLQQGFARSVLT,TRBD1,TRBV5-8,TRBJ2-6
ASSVVTANNSPLH,NA,TRBV5-1,TRBJ1-6
ASSFGRETDTQY,NA,TRBV5-1,TRBJ2-3
ASSSSDTRRNGYT,NA,TRBV27,TRBJ1-2
ASSPGLVANEQF,TRBD2,TRBV11-1,TRBJ2-1
ASSYVTRQSYSNQPQH,NA,TRBV7-8,TRBJ1-5
ASSPRTGLLEKLF,TRBD1,TRBV7-8,TRBJ1-4
ASSPGTGARLYQETQY,TRBD1,TRBV5-1,TRBJ2-5
ASSGGTGGRNEQF,TRBD1,TRBV5-1,TRBJ2-1
ASSSGWRSTDTQY,NA,TRBV7-2,TRBJ2-3
ASSIMTPTGNTIY,NA,TRBV7-9,TRBJ1-3
ASSSIRDSLTSEQY,NA,TRBV9,TRBJ2-7
ATSRDPTGTGVGEQY,TRBD1,TRBV15,TRBJ2-7
ASSERGTNEQF,NA,TRBV5-1,TRBJ2-1
ATRTSGMNEQF,TRBD2,TRBV15,TRBJ2-1
ASSLDGNSPLH,NA,TRBV7-3,TRBJ1-6
ASSTDRELYGYT,NA,TRBV27,TRBJ1-2
ATGQALGTEAF,TRBD1,TRBV10-3,TRBJ1-1
ATSPKDRSKDSPLH,NA,TRBV15,TRBJ1-6
ASSMGYNEQF,NA,TRBV19,TRBJ2-1
ASSPNNRGLHGYT,TRBD1,TRBV18,TRBJ1-2
ASSSGAPSYEQY,NA,TRBV7-6,TRBJ2-7
ASSLGNTDTQY,NA,TRBV5-5,TRBJ2-3
ASSKGQPGDEQF,TRBD1,TRBV14,TRBJ2-1
ASTPGLASKNIQY,TRBD2,TRBV2,TRBJ2-4
ASSGTVSSGANVLT,TRBD2,TRBV5-1,TRBJ2-6
ASKDSGGGETQY,TRBD2,TRBV28,TRBJ2-5
ASSLGQGLEKLF,TRBD1,TRBV5-1,TRBJ1-4
ASSLDRDREETQY,TRBD1,TRBV5-1,TRBJ2-5
ASNSRGSPLH,NA,TRBV2,TRBJ1-6
ASNTGTGAYQPQH,TRBD1,TRBV6-1,TRBJ1-5
ASSPRVSGGKSDTQY,TRBD2,TRBV7-9,TRBJ2-3
ASSYFPGQVGGELF,TRBD1,TRBV6-6,TRBJ2-2
ASSFGGAGVGKLF,NA,TRBV7-4,TRBJ1-4
ASSPRLLGLAGELF,NA,TRBV9,TRBJ2-2
ASSPRRTGLGEQY,TRBD1,TRBV7-2,TRBJ2-7
ASSSEWGTRTSYEQY,NA,TRBV7-2,TRBJ2-7
ASSLEDTQY,NA,TRBV7-2,TRBJ2-3
AWSPSVRGEQF,NA,TRBV30,TRBJ2-1
ASSGQGMTNEKLF,TRBD1,TRBV5-1,TRBJ1-4
ASSSTTYEQY,NA,TRBV5-4,TRBJ2-7
ASSLGQGASEQY,TRBD1,TRBV5-1,TRBJ2-7
ASSDFGRALTEAF,NA,TRBV6-1,TRBJ1-1